What follows are 14 T cell receptor beta chains derived from one specimen sequenced in a study of blood T cell repertoires in COVID-19. Sequencing was performed with immunoSEQ multiplex PCR; in TCRdb, only in-frame clones are kept and a portion is missing. The sample has roughly 330,000 clones, approximately 88% seen once; the top ten hold 4%. Sequenced input: peripheral blood. These receptor sequences come from a woman aged 45-60 years with active or convalescent COVID-19.

The V gene is TRBV6-5, the J gene TRBJ1-5; possible D gene TRBD1, 6 bases. The ends were cut back, 5 bases at V and 4 bases at J, with 6 bases in the middle. Per germline, CDR1 MNHEY and CDR2 SVGAGI. This CDR3 region has 12 residues. The CDR3 DNA reads TGTGCCAGCAGTACAGGGAATCAGCCCCAGCATTTT. This codes for CASSTGNQPQHF.

The genes are TRBV7-2 and TRBJ2-7, with D perhaps matching TRBD2 (5 bases). The CDR3 has 13 amino acids. Looked up from germline, CDR1 is SGHTA and CDR2 is FQGNSA. Trimming pared 4 bases from V and 2 bases from J, leaving 9 bases between. This CDR3 reads CASSSGTPYEQYF. The DNA of the CDR3 is TGTGCCAGCAGCTCGGGAACACCCTACGAGCAGTACTTC.

The gene calls are TRBV19 and TRBJ1-2; D uncertain. The ends were cut back, 3 bases at V and 1 base at J, with 18 bases in the middle. This CDR3 is 17 amino acids long. Germline V gene sequence: CDR1 LNHDA, CDR2 SQIVND (reference sequence). CDR3 DNA: TGTGCCAGTAGTATCGGGGTAGTATCCATGCATAACTATGGCTACACCTTC. Protein product: CASSIGVVSMHNYGYTF.

This clone was seen only a few times. The rearrangement links TRBV27 to TRBJ2-1; possible D gene TRBD1, 6 bases. Looked up from germline, CDR1 is MNHEY and CDR2 is SMNVEV (reference sequence). This CDR3 is 15 amino acids long. Trimming stripped 5 bases from V and 2 bases from J, with 13 bases between. The CDR3 DNA follows: TGTGCCAGCAGTCCCTCGACAGGAACCTACAATGAGCAGTTCTTC. It is translated as CASSPSTGTYNEQFF.

The J gene is TRBJ1-1, the V gene TRBV7-2; possible D gene TRBD1, 5 bases. The CDR3 spans 14 residues. V gave up 4 bases and J gave up 1 base, with 10 bases separating them. The V gene's germline CDR1 is SGHTA and CDR2 FQGNSA. The CDR3 region is CASSSRGKNTEAFF. The CDR3 nucleotides are TGTGCCAGCAGCTCAAGGGGAAAGAACACTGAAGCTTTCTTT.

A remark on this clone: This sample includes further DNA sequences coding for the same CDR3. The V gene is TRBV7-2, the J gene TRBJ1-5; 9 bases are a match to TRBD1. This CDR3 region has 14 residues. V trimming: 5 bases; J trimming: 4 bases; junction bases outside the gene matches: 3. Germline lookup yields CDR1 SGHTA and CDR2 FQGNSA. As DNA, the CDR3 is TGTGCCAGCAGCCCGACAGGGGGTAATCAGCCCCAGCATTTT. Protein: CASSPTGGNQPQHF.

This clone was observed a handful of times. The J gene is TRBJ2-7, the V gene TRBV7-3, with unresolved D. V shed 5 bases and J shed 2 bases, with 16 bases lying between them. The CDR3 extends over 15 amino acids. CDR1 is SGHTA and CDR2 is FQGTGA in the germline V gene. CDR3 coding DNA: TGTGCCAGCAGCCTCGCAGGCACAGATCCCTACGAGCAGTACTTC. Its protein is CASSLAGTDPYEQYF. Complete variable domain (other parts from reference TRBV7-3 and TRBJ2-7): GAGVSQTPSNKVTEKGKYVELRCDPISGHTALYWYRQSLGQGPEFLIYFQGTGAADDSGLPNDRFFAVRPEGSVSTLKIQRTERGDSAVYLCASSLAGTDPYEQYFGPGTRLTVT.

The CDR3 nucleotides are TGTGCCAGCAGCCCGGGACAGGGTAGTACTAATGAAAAACTGTTTTTT. It codes for CASSPGQGSTNEKLFF. This rearrangement joins TRBV7-9 to TRBJ1-4, with 9 bases aligning to TRBD1. The trim removed 5 bases at V and 2 bases at J, leaving 6 bases unmatched. The germline CDR1 and CDR2 sequences are SEHNR and FQNEAQ (reference sequence). The CDR3 sequence is 16 residues long.

The chain joins TRBV6-1 to TRBJ2-4, with 11 bases fitting TRBD2. The germline V gene has CDR1 MNHNS and CDR2 SASEGT. This CDR3 is 16 amino acids long. The V and J ends lost 2 bases and 9 bases, in that order; junction bases with no gene match: 9. DNA of the CDR3: TGTGCCAGCAGTGAAAGGACTAGCGGGCTCCGGGGCATTCAGTACTTC. This codes for CASSERTSGLRGIQYF.

The chain combines TRBV5-1 with TRBJ1-1; 7 bases fit TRBD1. V lost 3 bases to trimming and J lost 0 bases; unmatched junction nucleotides: 8. The CDR3 is made up of 16 amino acids. Per germline, CDR1 SGHRS and CDR2 YFSETQ. The CDR3 is CASSSTGRLMNTEAFF. The CDR3 DNA follows: TGCGCCAGCAGCTCGACAGGGCGACTGATGAACACTGAAGCTTTCTTT.

The chain carries TRBV6-6 and TRBJ1-3; 7 bases match TRBD1. Unmatched junction bases numbered 2, after V lost 4 bases and J lost 2 bases. This CDR3 has 14 amino acids. Looked up from germline, CDR1 is MNHNY and CDR2 is SVGAGI (reference sequence). CDR3 region: CASSSTGAGNTIYF. The CDR3 nucleotides read TGTGCCAGCAGTTCAACAGGGGCTGGAAACACCATATATTTT.

The rearrangement joins TRBV30 to TRBJ1-3; tentatively, D is TRBD1 (5 bases). The CDR3 consists of 15 residues. V was shortened by 3 bases and J by 3 bases, with 15 bases between the two germline ends. Germline CDR1 and CDR2: GTSNPN and SVGIG (reference sequence). The CDR3: CAWSLQGRHGNTIYF. The DNA of the CDR3 is TGTGCCTGGAGCCTCCAGGGCCGACATGGAAACACCATATATTTT.

V usage is TRBV23-1 and J usage is TRBJ1-5, with 10 bases fitting TRBD1. TRBV23-1 is classed as an ORF, of uncertain function. V was pared by 0 bases and J by 4 bases, with 9 bases of the junction left unmatched. There are 18 residues in the CDR3. The CDR3 here is CASSQSGGDRGRNQPQHF. The CDR3 bases are TGCGCCAGCAGTCAATCGGGCGGGGACAGGGGAAGGAATCAGCCCCAGCATTTT.

This chain joins TRBV5-8 and TRBJ2-1, with 13 bases aligning to TRBD2. The junction had 6 bases not matched to a gene; V was cut back by 3 bases and J by 0 bases. CDR3 length equals 18 residues. Germline CDR1 SGHTS, CDR2 YDEGEE. CDR3 in amino acids: CASSSTTSGGYSYNEQFF. The DNA for the CDR3 is TGTGCCAGCAGCTCGACGACTAGCGGGGGGTACTCCTACAATGAGCAGTTCTTC.